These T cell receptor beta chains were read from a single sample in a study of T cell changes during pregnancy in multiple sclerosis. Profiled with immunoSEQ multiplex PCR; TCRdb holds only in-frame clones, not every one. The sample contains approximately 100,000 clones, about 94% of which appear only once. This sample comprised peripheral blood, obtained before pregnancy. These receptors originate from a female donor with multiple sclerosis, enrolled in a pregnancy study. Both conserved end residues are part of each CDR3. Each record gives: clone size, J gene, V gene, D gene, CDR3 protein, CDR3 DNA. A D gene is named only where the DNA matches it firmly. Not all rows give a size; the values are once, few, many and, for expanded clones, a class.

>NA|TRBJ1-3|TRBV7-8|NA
CASSLAEGTKRNTIYF
TGTGCCAGCAGCTTAGCGGAGGGGACGAAGCGAAACACCATATATTTT
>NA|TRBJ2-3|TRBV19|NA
CASSIRGLDTDTQYF
TGTGCCAGTAGTATTCGGGGACTCGACACAGATACGCAGTATTTT
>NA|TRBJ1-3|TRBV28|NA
CASSTGGVPSGNTIYF
TGTGCCAGCAGTACCGGCGGGGTCCCCTCTGGAAACACCATATATTTT
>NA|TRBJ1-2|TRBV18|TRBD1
CASSQLGQENPNYGYTF
TGTGCCAGCTCGCAGTTAGGACAGGAGAATCCTAACTATGGCTACACCTTC
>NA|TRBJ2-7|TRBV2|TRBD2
CASISGAGGYEQYF
TGTGCCAGCATTTCCGGGGCGGGAGGCTACGAGCAGTACTTC
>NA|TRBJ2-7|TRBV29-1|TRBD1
CSVELSLQDRAYEQYF
TGCAGCGTTGAATTAAGTCTCCAGGACAGGGCCTACGAGCAGTACTTC
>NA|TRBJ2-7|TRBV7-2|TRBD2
CASILYIQGGGRSPHEQYF
TGTGCCAGCATATTATATATCCAAGGCGGCGGGAGGAGCCCCCACGAGCAGTACTTC
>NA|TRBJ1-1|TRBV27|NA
CASSTQGTEAFF
TGTGCCAGCAGTACCCAGGGAACTGAAGCTTTCTTT
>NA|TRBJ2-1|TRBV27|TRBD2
CASSTGLAGGPDVNEQFF
TGTGCCAGCAGCACGGGACTAGCGGGAGGGCCTGATGTGAATGAGCAGTTCTTC
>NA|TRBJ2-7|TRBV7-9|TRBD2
CASGTRTNEQYF
TGTGCCAGCGGGACTAGAACGAACGAGCAGTACTTC
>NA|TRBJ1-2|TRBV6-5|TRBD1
CASRAGTGIYGYTF
TGTGCCAGCAGAGCCGGGACAGGGATTTATGGCTACACCTTC
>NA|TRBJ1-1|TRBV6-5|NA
CASNRGGNTEAFF
TGTGCCAGCAATCGGGGGGGGAACACTGAAGCTTTCTTT
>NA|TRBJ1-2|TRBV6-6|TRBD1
CASSAGTGDPNYGYTF
TGTGCCAGCAGTGCAGGGACAGGAGATCCTAACTATGGCTACACCTTC
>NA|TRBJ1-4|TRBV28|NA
CASSYTGPVNEKLFF
TGTGCCAGCAGTTACACAGGGCCCGTTAATGAAAAACTGTTTTTT
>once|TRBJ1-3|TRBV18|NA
CASSRQEGNTIYF
TGTGCCAGCTCACGGCAGGAAGGAAACACCATATATTTT